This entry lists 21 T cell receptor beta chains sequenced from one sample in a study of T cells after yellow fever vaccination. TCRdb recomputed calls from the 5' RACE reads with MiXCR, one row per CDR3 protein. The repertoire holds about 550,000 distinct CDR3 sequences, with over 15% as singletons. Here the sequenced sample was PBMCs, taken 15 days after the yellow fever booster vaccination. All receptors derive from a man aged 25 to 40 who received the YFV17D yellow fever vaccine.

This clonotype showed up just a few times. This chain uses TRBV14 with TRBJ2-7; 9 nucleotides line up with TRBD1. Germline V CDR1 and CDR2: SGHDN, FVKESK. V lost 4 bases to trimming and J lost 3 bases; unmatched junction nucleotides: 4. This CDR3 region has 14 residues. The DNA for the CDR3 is TGTGCCAGCAGCCGAGACAGGGGGATCTACGAGCAGTACTTC. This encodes CASSRDRGIYEQYF.

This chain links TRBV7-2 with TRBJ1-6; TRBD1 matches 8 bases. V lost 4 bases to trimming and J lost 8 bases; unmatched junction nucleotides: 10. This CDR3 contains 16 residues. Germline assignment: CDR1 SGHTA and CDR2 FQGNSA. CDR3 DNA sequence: TGTGCCAGCAGCTCCGGACAGGGAGGCATTGATTCACCCCTCCACTTT. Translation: CASSSGQGGIDSPLHF.

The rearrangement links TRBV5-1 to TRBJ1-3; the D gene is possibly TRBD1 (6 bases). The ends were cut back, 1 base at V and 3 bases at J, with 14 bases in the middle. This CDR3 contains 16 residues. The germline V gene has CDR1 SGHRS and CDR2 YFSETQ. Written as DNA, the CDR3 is TGCGCCAGCAGCTTGAACGACAGGAGTTATGGAAACACCATATATTTT. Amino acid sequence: CASSLNDRSYGNTIYF.

This CDR3 is CASSETDGALFF. The DNA for the CDR3 is TGCGCCAGCAGCGAGACTGACGGGGCCCTCTTCTTC. J is TRBJ2-1 and V is TRBV5-1, with D perhaps matching TRBD1 or TRBD2 (5 bases each). The germline V and J ends were trimmed by 4 bases and 16 bases, with 18 bases remaining between them. The CDR3 is 12 residues long. The germline gives CDR1 SGHRS, CDR2 YFSETQ.

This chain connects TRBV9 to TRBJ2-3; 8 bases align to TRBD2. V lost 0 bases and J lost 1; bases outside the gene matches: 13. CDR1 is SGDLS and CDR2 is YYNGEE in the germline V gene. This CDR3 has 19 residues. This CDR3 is CASSVGGSGRGRGTDTQYF. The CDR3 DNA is TGTGCCAGCAGCGTAGGGGGCAGCGGGAGAGGACGGGGCACAGATACGCAGTATTTT.

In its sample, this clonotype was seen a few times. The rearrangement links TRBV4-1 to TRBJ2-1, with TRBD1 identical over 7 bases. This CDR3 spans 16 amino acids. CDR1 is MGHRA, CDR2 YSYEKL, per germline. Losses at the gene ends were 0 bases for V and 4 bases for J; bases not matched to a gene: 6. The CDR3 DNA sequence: TGCGCCAGCAGCCAAGAACCCGGGACAGCTTACAATGAGCAGTTCTTC. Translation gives CASSQEPGTAYNEQFF.

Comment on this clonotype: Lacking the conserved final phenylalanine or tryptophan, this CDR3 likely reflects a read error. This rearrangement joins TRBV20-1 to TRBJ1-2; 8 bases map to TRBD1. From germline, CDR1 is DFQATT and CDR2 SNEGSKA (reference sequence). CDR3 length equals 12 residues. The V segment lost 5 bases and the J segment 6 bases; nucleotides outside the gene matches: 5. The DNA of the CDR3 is TGCAGTGCTTCGGACAGGGAGGATGGCTACACCTAC. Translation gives CSASDREDGYTY.

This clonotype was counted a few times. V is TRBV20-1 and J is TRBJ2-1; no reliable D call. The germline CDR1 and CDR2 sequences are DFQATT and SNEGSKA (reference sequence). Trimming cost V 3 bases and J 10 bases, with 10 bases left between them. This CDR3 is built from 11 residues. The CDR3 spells CSASDPQEQFF. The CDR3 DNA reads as TGCAGTGCTAGTGATCCGCAAGAGCAGTTCTTC.

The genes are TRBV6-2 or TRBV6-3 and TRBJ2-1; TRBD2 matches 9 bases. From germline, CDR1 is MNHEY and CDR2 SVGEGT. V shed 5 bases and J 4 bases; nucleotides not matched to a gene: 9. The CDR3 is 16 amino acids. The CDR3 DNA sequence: TGTGCCAGCAGTGCCTCCCTAGCGGGATCTTACAATGAGCAGTTCTTC. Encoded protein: CASSASLAGSYNEQFF.

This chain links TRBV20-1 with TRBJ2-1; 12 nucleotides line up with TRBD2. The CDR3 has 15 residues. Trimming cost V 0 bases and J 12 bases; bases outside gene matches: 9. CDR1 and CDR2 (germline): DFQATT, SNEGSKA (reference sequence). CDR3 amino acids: CSARDKTSGSLGQFF. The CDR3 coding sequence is TGCAGTGCTAGAGATAAGACTAGCGGGAGCCTGGGGCAGTTCTTC.

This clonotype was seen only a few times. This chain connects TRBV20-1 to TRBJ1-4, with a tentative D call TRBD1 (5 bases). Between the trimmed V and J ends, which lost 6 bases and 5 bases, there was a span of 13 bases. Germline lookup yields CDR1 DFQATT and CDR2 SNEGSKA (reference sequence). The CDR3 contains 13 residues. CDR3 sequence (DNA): TGCAGTGCCGCCAGGGCAGGAAATGAAAAACTGTTTTTT. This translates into CSAARAGNEKLFF.

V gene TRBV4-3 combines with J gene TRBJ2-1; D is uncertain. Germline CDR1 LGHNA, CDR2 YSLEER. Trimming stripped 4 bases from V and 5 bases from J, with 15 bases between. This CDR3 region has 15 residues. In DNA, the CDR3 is TGCGCCAGCAGCCTCATCATAACCGGTAACAATGAGCAGTTCTTC. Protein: CASSLIITGNNEQFF.

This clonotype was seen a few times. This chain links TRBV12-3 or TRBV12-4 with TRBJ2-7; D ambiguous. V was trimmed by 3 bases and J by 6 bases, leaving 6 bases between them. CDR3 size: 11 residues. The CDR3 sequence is CASSFTSEQYF. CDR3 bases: TGTGCCAGCAGTTTTACGAGCGAGCAGTACTTC.

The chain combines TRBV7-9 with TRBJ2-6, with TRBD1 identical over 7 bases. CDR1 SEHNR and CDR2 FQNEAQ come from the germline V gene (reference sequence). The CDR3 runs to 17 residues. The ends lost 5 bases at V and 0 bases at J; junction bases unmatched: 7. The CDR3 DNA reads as TGTGCCAGCAGCCGGGGACAGTTCTCCTCTGGGGCCAACGTCCTGACTTTC. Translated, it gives CASSRGQFSSGANVLTF.

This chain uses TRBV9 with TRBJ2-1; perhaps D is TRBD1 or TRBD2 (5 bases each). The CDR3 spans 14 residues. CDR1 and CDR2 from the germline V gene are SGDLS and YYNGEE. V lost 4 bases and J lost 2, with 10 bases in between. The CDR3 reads CASSPVGAYNEQFF. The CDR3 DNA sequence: TGTGCCAGCAGCCCTGTGGGGGCCTACAATGAGCAGTTCTTC.

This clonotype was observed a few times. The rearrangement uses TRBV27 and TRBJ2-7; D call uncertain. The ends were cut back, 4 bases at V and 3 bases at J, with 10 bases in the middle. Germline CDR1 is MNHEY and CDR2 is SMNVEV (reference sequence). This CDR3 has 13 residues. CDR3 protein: CASSSDNFYEQYF. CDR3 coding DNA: TGTGCCAGCAGTTCTGACAACTTCTACGAGCAGTACTTC.

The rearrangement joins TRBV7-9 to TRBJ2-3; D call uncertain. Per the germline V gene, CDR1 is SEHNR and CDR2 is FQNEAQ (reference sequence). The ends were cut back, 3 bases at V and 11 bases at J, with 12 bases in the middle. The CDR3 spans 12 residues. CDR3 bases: TGTGCCAGCAGCTTCTCGACCCCGGAGCAGTATTTT. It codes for CASSFSTPEQYF.

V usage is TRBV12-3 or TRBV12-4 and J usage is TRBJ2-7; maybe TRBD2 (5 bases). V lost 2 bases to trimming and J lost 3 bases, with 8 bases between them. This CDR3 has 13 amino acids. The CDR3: CASSLRTFYEQYF. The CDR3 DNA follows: TGTGCCAGCAGTTTAAGGACTTTCTACGAGCAGTACTTC.

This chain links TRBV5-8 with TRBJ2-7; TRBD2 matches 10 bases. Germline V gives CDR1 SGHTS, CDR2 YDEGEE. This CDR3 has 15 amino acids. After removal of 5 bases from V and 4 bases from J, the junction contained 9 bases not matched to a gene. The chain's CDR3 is CASRSGLAVRYEQYF. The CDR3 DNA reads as TGTGCCAGCAGATCCGGACTAGCGGTCCGGTACGAGCAGTACTTC.

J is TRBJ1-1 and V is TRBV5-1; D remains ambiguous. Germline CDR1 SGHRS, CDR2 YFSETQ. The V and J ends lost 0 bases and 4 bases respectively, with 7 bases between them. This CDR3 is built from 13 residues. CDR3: CASSLAYLTEAFF. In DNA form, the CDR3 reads TGCGCCAGCAGCTTGGCTTACCTCACTGAAGCTTTCTTT.

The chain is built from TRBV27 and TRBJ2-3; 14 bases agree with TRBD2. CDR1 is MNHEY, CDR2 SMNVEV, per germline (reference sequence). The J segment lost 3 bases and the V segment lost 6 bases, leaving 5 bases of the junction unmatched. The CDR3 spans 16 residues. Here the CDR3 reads CASRETSGRATDTQYF. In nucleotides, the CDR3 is TGTGCCAGCAGGGAGACTAGCGGGAGGGCGACAGATACGCAGTATTTT.